This T cell receptor beta chain was profiled in a study of shared clonotypes between healthy human individuals. The germline CDR1 and CDR2 sequences are LNHNV and YYDKDF (reference sequence). The CDR3 contains 13 residues. The V end lost 3 bases, the J end lost 6 bases, and 10 bases lay between the germline ends. Clones were sequenced by immunoSEQ multiplex PCR, and TCRdb holds only the in-frame ones, with some missing. Of approximately 720,000 clones listed, 92% are singletons. Naive CD8 isolation took CD45RO-negative cells positively selected for CCR7 and excluded terminally differentiated effector memory CD45RA+ cells.

Sequenced sample: naive CD8+ T cells sorted from blood. The source of this sequence is a man aged 25 to 40 in good health. This rearrangement joins TRBV15 to TRBJ2-3; D is uncertain. The CDR3 coding sequence is TGTGCCACCAGCAGCCCTTCCGGGGATACGCAGTATTTT. Translating it yields CATSSPSGDTQYF.